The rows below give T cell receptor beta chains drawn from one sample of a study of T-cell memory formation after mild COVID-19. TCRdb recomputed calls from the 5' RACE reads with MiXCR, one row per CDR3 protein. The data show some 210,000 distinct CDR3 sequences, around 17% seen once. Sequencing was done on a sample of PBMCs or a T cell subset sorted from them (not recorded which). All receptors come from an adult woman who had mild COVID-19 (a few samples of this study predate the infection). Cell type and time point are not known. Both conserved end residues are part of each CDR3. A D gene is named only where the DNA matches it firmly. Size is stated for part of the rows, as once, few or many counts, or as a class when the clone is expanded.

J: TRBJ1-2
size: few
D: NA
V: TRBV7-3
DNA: TGTGCCAGCAGCTTAGGTCCGACTAACTATGGCTACACCTTC
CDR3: CASSLGPTNYGYTF

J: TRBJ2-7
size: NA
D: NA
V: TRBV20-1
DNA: TGCAGTGCTAGAGATCTACTAGCCGCCTACGAGCAGTACTTC
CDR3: CSARDLLAAYEQYF

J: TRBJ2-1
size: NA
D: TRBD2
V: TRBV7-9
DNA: TGTGCCAGCAGCTTAGGAAGCGGGGGCGGTGAGCAGTTCTTC
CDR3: CASSLGSGGGEQFF

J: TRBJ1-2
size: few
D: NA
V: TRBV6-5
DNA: TGTGCCAGCAGATCCCTGACAGGTTACCGAATGCATGGCTACACCTTC
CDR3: CASRSLTGYRMHGYTF

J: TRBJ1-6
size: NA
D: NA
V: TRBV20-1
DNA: TGCAGTGCTAGAGCCCGACAGAATTCACCCCTCCACTTT
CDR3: CSARARQNSPLHF

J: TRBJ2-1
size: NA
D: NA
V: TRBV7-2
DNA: TGTGCCAGCAGCCACCCGGAGTTCTACTCCTACAATGAGCAGTTCTTC
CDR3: CASSHPEFYSYNEQFF

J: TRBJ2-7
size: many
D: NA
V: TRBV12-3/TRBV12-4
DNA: TGTGCCAGCAGCCAGGACAGCTACGAGCAGTACTTC
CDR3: CASSQDSYEQYF

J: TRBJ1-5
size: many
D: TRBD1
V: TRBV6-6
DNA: TGTGCCAGCAGCCCCACAGGACAGGGGACGGAGAGCAATCAGCCCCAGCATTTT
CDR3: CASSPTGQGTESNQPQHF

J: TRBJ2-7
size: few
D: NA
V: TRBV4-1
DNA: TGCGCCAGCAGCCAAGTAGTACCCTACGAGCAGTACTTC
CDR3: CASSQVVPYEQYF

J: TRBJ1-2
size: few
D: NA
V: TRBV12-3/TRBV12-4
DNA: TGTGCCAGCAGCCGTGATCGGTACTATGGCTACACCTTC
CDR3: CASSRDRYYGYTF

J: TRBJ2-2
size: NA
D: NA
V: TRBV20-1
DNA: TGCAGTGCTAGAGATCTAGATTCAGGAAAACTAGCAGTAGGGGAGCTGTTTTTT
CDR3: CSARDLDSGKLAVGELFF

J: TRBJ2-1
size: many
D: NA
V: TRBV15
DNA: TGTGCCACCAGCAGAGATAGGACAGAGCAGTTCTTC
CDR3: CATSRDRTEQFF

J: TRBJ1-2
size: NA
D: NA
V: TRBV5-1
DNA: TGCGCCAGCAGCTTGGAAGGGCTCTCTGGCTACACCTTC
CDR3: CASSLEGLSGYTF

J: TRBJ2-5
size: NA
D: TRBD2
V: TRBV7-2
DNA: TGTGCCAGCAGCTCTAGAGCGGGAGTTGAGACCCAGTACTTC
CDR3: CASSSRAGVETQYF

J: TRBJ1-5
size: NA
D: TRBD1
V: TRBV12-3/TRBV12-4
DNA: TGTGCCAGCAGTTTCTCCAGGGGGGGGTTAATTAGCAATCAGCCCCAGCATTTT
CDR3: CASSFSRGGLISNQPQHF

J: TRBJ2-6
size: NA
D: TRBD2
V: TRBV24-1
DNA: TGTGCCACCAGTGATTCCTACGGGGGGGGCTCTGGGGCCAACGTCCTGACTTTC
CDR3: CATSDSYGGGSGANVLTF

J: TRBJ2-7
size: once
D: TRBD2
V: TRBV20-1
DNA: TGCAGTGCTAGAGATCCGGGGACTAGTGGCTACGAGCAGTACTTC
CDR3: CSARDPGTSGYEQYF

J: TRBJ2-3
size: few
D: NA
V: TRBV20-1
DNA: TGCAGTGCCCCTCGGGCTAGCGCCTCAAAGACGCAGTATTTT
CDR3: CSAPRASASKTQYF

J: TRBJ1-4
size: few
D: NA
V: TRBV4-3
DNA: TGCGCCAGCAGCCAAGGATTAGGGATCGTTAATGAAAAACTGTTTTTT
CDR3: CASSQGLGIVNEKLFF

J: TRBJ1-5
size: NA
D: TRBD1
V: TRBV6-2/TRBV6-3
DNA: TGTGCCAGCGGGACAGTTAGCAATCAGCCCCAGCATTTT
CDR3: CASGTVSNQPQHF

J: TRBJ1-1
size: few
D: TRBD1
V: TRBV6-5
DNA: TGTGCCAGCAGCCGCGAGGCAGGGGGCACTGAAGCTTTCTTT
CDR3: CASSREAGGTEAFF

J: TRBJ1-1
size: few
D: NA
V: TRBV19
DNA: TGTGCCAGTGACCGGGTCCCCGGGAACACTGAAGCTTTCTTT
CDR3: CASDRVPGNTEAFF

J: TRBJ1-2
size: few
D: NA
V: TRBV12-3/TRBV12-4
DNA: NA
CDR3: CASSLVGTGSTF

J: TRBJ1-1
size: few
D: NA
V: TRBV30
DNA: TGTGCCTGGAGTGGGAAACCGGGACAACCTTCCATGAACACTGAAGCTTTCTTT
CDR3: CAWSGKPGQPSMNTEAFF

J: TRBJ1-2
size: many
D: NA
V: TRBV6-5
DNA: TGTGCCAGCAGTTACTCGGCGCAGGCGGAGGGCTACACCTTC
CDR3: CASSYSAQAEGYTF

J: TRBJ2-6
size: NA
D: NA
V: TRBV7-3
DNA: TGTGCCAGCAGCTTAGGGCATCCGGGGGCCAACGTCCTGACTTTC
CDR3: CASSLGHPGANVLTF

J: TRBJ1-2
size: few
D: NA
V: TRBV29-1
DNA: TGCAGCGTTGAAAAGTTAGGGAACTATGGCTACACCTTC
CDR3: CSVEKLGNYGYTF

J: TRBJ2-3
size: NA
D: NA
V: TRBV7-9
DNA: TGTGCCAGCAGCCCGGGTGGAGATACGCAGTATTTT
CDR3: CASSPGGDTQYF

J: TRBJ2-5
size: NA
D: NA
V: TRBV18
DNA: TGTGCCAGCTCACCGGGGCTAACTCAAGAGACCCAGTACTTC
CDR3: CASSPGLTQETQYF

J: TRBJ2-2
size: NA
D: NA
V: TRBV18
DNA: TGTCCCAGCTCAGGACAGTCGGCCGGGGAGCTGTTTTTT
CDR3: CPSSGQSAGELFF

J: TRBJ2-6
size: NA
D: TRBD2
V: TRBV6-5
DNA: TGTGCCAGCAGGGGAGGGGTCGCTGGGGCCAACGTCCTGACTTTC
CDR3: CASRGGVAGANVLTF

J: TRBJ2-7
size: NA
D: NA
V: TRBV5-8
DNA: TGTGCCAGCAGCTTAATCGGGGCAACCTACGAGCAGTACTTC
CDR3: CASSLIGATYEQYF

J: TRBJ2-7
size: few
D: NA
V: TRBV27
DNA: TGTGCCAGCAGTCCCAATGGCCCCTACGAGCAGTACTTC
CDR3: CASSPNGPYEQYF

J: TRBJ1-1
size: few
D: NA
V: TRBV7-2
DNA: TGTGCCAGCAGCCTAGAGCGGGACACTGAAGCTTTCTTT
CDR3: CASSLERDTEAFF

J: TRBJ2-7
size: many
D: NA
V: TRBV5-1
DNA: TGCGCCAGCAGCGTGGGACGGGAGTGGGGCTCCTACGAGCAGTACTTC
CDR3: CASSVGREWGSYEQYF

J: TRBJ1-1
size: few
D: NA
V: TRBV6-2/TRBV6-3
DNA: TGTGCCAGCAGTTACGTCAGGGGCTTGACTGAAGCTTTCTTT
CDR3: CASSYVRGLTEAFF

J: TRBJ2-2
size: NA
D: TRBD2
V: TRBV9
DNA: TGTGCCAGCAGCGTGGGACTAGCGGGCGCCGCCGGGGAGCTGTTTTTT
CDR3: CASSVGLAGAAGELFF

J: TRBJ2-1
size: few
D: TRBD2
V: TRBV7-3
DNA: TGTGCCAGCAGCTTAACTGGACTAGCGGGAGGTCAGAATGAGCAGTTCTTC
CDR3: CASSLTGLAGGQNEQFF

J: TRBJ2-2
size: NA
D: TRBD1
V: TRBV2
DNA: TGTGCCAGCATCAAAGCGGGACAGGGGATCACCGGGGAGCTGTTTTTT
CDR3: CASIKAGQGITGELFF

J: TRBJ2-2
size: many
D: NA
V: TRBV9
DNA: TGTGCCAGCAGCGTGGGGACGACCACCGGGGAGCTGTTTTTT
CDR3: CASSVGTTTGELFF

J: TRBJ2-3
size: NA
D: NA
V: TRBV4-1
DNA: TGCGCCAGCAGTGTGCAGGGAACGCAGTATTTT
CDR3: CASSVQGTQYF

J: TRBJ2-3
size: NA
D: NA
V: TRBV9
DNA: TGTGCCAGCAGCGCGCTGACGACTCGGAGCACAGATACGCAGTATTTT
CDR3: CASSALTTRSTDTQYF

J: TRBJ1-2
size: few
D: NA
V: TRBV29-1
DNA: TGCAGCGTCGGTTTACAGGGCCAGCGGAGCTATGGCTACACCTTC
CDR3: CSVGLQGQRSYGYTF

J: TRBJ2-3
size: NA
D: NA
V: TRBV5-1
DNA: TGCGCCAGCCACGCGGGAACAGATACGCAGTATTTT
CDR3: CASHAGTDTQYF

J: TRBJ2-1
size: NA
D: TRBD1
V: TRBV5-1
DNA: TGCGCCAGCAGCACGGGACAGGGGGCGAATGAGCAGTTCTTC
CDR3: CASSTGQGANEQFF

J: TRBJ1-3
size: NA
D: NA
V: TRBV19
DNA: TGTGCCAGTAGTAAACTCACGGACCTGGGCTCTGGAAACACCATATATTTT
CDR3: CASSKLTDLGSGNTIYF